The source of this TCR beta chain is a study of blood T cell repertoires in COVID-19. Study-level background: The analysed material was cDNA or gDNA that came from T cells, B-cell-depleted T cells, or PBMCs.

The CDR3 extends over 18 amino acids. Unmatched junction bases numbered 6, after V lost 2 bases and J lost 1 base. The V gene's germline CDR1 is LGHNA and CDR2 YNFKEQ. This clone showed up just a few times. The table came from immunoSEQ multiplex PCR; TCRdb's copy has only in-frame clones and leaves some out. The sample carries roughly 68,000 clones, roughly 87% recorded once. The sequence came from a man aged 45 to 65 with acute or convalescent COVID-19. The sample consisted of peripheral blood. The gene calls are TRBV4-2 and TRBJ2-2; TRBD2 agrees at 11 bases. Here the CDR3 reads CASSQLSGGAGNTGELFF. The CDR3 DNA reads as TGTGCCAGCAGCCAACTTAGCGGGGGGGCCGGGAACACCGGGGAGCTGTTTTTT.